These 32 T cell receptor beta chains came from one sample sequenced in a study of blood T cell repertoires in COVID-19 (TCRdb year 2020). The protocol used for the library was the immunoSEQ multiplex PCR assay. The source is immuneACCESS, and TCRdb retained only in-frame sequences with V and J called. Part of the clones is not carried over; for the studies checked, unresolved V genes explain less than half of this, and the remainder is unexplained. This sample is represented by about 98,000 clones; roughly 92% of them were singletons. In total, the top ten clones hold around 2% of the sample. Sample: peripheral blood. The receptors were sampled from a woman aged 45-59 years with COVID-19, enrolled during active disease.

The chain has TRBV29-1 and TRBJ2-5, with 7 bases identical to TRBD1. The CDR3 extends over 13 amino acids. Losses at the gene ends were 6 bases for V and 5 bases for J; bases not matched to a gene: 9. Germline assignment: CDR1 SQVTM and CDR2 ANQGSEA. The CDR3 region has the DNA TGCAGCGTCGACAGGGTATCAAGGGAGACCCAGTACTTC. This sequence encodes CSVDRVSRETQYF.

This rearrangement joins TRBV5-4 to TRBJ1-5; D ambiguous. The CDR3 is 14 residues long. CDR1 and CDR2 from the germline V gene are SGHNT and YYREEE (reference sequence). V lost 0 bases and J 5 bases, leaving 9 bases between the germline ends. CDR3 DNA sequence: TGTGCCAGCAGCTTGGATCCAAGCTATCAGCCCCAGCATTTT. Protein sequence: CASSLDPSYQPQHF.

The chain is built from TRBV4-3 and TRBJ2-7; the D gene is possibly TRBD1 (5 bases). This CDR3 has 15 residues. The germline gives CDR1 LGHNA, CDR2 YSLEER. V gave up 0 bases and J gave up 2 bases, with 11 bases separating them. The CDR3 protein is CASSQEEGHPYEQYF. The CDR3 nucleotides read TGCGCCAGCAGCCAAGAAGAAGGACATCCCTACGAGCAGTACTTC.

The table lists this clone with a count of one. The CDR3 DNA reads TGTGCCAGCAGCCGAGTGGGGACGGGGGGTTATAGCAATCAGCCCCAGCATTTT. It yields the protein CASSRVGTGGYSNQPQHF. The chain has TRBV11-2 and TRBJ1-5, with a tentative D call TRBD1 (5 bases). The CDR3 consists of 18 residues. Germline loops: CDR1 SGHAT, CDR2 FQNNGV. V lost 5 bases to trimming and J lost 0 bases, with 20 bases between them.

J is TRBJ2-2 and V is TRBV24-1; D is perhaps TRBD1 (6 bases). Germline V gives CDR1 KGHDR, CDR2 SFDVKD. Trimming took off 7 bases at V and 3 bases at J, with 11 bases between the two ends. This CDR3 is built from 14 residues. In DNA, the CDR3 is TGTGCCACCAGCTTGGACAGTCACACCGGGGAGCTGTTTTTT. Translating it yields CATSLDSHTGELFF.

The chain carries TRBV7-9 and TRBJ2-7; possible D gene TRBD1, 6 bases. Germline-derived CDR1 and CDR2 are SEHNR and FQNEAQ (reference sequence). This CDR3 has 13 amino acids. V lost 4 bases and J 2 bases, leaving 9 bases between the germline ends. The CDR3 here is CASSSGQTYEQYF. The CDR3 DNA follows: TGTGCCAGCAGCTCTGGACAGACCTACGAGCAGTACTTC.

The chain joins TRBV11-2 to TRBJ2-1, with 9 bases identical to TRBD2. The CDR3 is made up of 19 amino acids. From germline, CDR1 is SGHAT and CDR2 FQNNGV. Unmatched junction bases numbered 17, after V lost 5 bases and J lost 3 bases. The chain's CDR3 is CASSPGWLAGPTNYNEQFF. CDR3 nucleotides: TGTGCCAGCAGCCCAGGGTGGCTAGCGGGGCCAACGAACTACAATGAGCAGTTCTTC.

J is TRBJ2-6 and V is TRBV11-2; perhaps TRBD2 as D (6 bases). The CDR3 length is 15 residues. Deletions cut 5 bases from V and 2 bases from J, with 10 bases between. CDR1 and CDR2 (germline): SGHAT, FQNNGV. The CDR3 nucleotides are TGTGCCAGCAGCCGGTGGGAGGCTGGGGCCAACGTCCTGACTTTC. This sequence encodes CASSRWEAGANVLTF.

This chain uses TRBV12-3 or TRBV12-4 with TRBJ1-5, with unresolved D. The CDR3 loop spans 12 amino acids. Trimming removed 5 bases from V and 4 bases from J, with 6 bases in between. CDR3 DNA: TGTGCCAGCAGTGCCAGTAATCAGCCCCAGCATTTT. It yields the protein CASSASNQPQHF.

This chain connects TRBV7-9 to TRBJ2-1, with 9 positions matching TRBD1. Germline V CDR1 and CDR2: SEHNR, FQNEAQ (reference sequence). The CDR3 consists of 16 residues. V shed 5 bases, J shed 2 bases, and the junction held 7 bases outside the gene matches. As DNA, the CDR3 is TGTGCCAGCAGCCCGGGACAGGGTAAGACCTACAATGAGCAGTTCTTC. Translating it yields CASSPGQGKTYNEQFF.

Only one count was recorded for this clone. The J gene is TRBJ2-7, the V gene TRBV5-4; D unclear. Trimming left V 3 bases short and J 3 bases short, with 16 bases between. The CDR3 sequence is 15 residues long. The germline CDR1 and CDR2 sequences are SGHNT and YYREEE (reference sequence). CDR3 amino acids: CASSSPHSTNYEQYF. The CDR3, as DNA: TGTGCCAGCAGCTCGCCACATAGCACCAACTACGAGCAGTACTTC.

The rearrangement uses TRBV20-1 and TRBJ2-3, with 14 bases lining up with TRBD2. V trimming: 3 bases; J trimming: 7 bases; junction bases outside the gene matches: 18. The CDR3 consists of 19 residues. CDR1 is DFQATT, CDR2 SNEGSKA, per germline (reference sequence). CDR3 residues: CSASSTSGGVTPGVNTQYF. The CDR3 DNA reads as TGCAGTGCTAGTTCGACTAGCGGGGGGGTCACCCCTGGGGTGAATACGCAGTATTTT.

This clone was detected once. The chain recombines TRBV27 with TRBJ1-2; TRBD1 aligns across 8 bases. This CDR3 has 15 amino acids. Per germline, CDR1 MNHEY and CDR2 SMNVEV (reference sequence). V lost 0 bases, J lost 3 bases, and 3 bases stayed unmatched. For the CDR3, the DNA is TGTGCCAGCAGTTTATCTTCAGGGGGCGACTATGGCTACACCTTC. The encoded protein is CASSLSSGGDYGYTF.

The rearrangement uses TRBV6-5 and TRBJ1-2, with D possibly matching TRBD1 (6 bases). Trimming took off 7 bases at V and 4 bases at J, with 10 bases between the two ends. There are 12 residues in the CDR3. Germline loops: CDR1 MNHEY, CDR2 SVGAGI. The CDR3 DNA is TGTGCCAGCACGGGGGGGGCCTATGGCTACACCTTC. Amino acids: CASTGGAYGYTF.

This chain joins TRBV20-1 and TRBJ2-1; D unclear. V shed 6 bases and J shed 8 bases, with 11 bases lying between them. The CDR3 consists of 11 residues. CDR1 DFQATT and CDR2 SNEGSKA come from the germline V gene (reference sequence). The CDR3 loop is CSAPHPDEQFF. In DNA form, the CDR3 reads TGCAGTGCCCCTCACCCAGATGAGCAGTTCTTC.

This chain connects TRBV28 to TRBJ1-2; D gene unclear. The ends were cut back, 1 base at V and 6 bases at J, with 15 bases in the middle. Per germline, CDR1 MDHEN and CDR2 SYDVKM. The CDR3 loop spans 15 amino acids. Written as DNA, the CDR3 is TGTGCCAGCAGTTTATCTTACGGAACCGGAGATGGCTACACCTTC. This sequence encodes CASSLSYGTGDGYTF.

This chain uses TRBV2 with TRBJ2-3; TRBD2 is a possible D gene (6 bases). There are 15 residues in the CDR3. CDR1 is SNHLY, CDR2 FYNNEI, per germline. Trimming cost V 5 bases and J 4 bases, with 16 bases left between them. CDR3 sequence: CASSPGSGRPDTQYF. The CDR3 coding sequence is TGTGCCAGCAGTCCTGGTTCCGGGAGACCAGATACGCAGTATTTT.

The chain combines TRBV7-2 with TRBJ1-5; 7 bases match TRBD1. The junction had 4 bases not matched to a gene; V was cut back by 4 bases and J by 4 bases. Germline CDR1 SGHTA, CDR2 FQGNSA. The CDR3 contains 14 residues. The CDR3 region is CASSSPGQNQPQHF. The CDR3 nucleotides are TGTGCCAGCAGCTCACCGGGACAGAATCAGCCCCAGCATTTT.

V is TRBV28 and J is TRBJ1-1; D unclear. Between the trimmed V and J ends, which lost 1 base and 0 bases, there was a span of 9 bases. The length of the CDR3 is 15 residues. Germline V CDR1 and CDR2: MDHEN, SYDVKM. The CDR3 DNA follows: TGTGCCAGCAGTTTATTCGCAGAATTGAACACTGAAGCTTTCTTT. This translates into CASSLFAELNTEAFF.

The rearrangement uses TRBV3-1 (or the pseudogene TRBV3-2) and TRBJ1-5; D is ambiguous. Deletions cut 1 base from V and 3 bases from J, with 13 bases between. Germline assignment: CDR1 LGHDT and CDR2 YNNKEL (reference sequence). CDR3 length: 16 residues. The CDR3 coding sequence is TGTGCCAGCAGCCAAGGTATTAGAGGGTCCAATCAGCCCCAGCATTTT. Amino acid sequence: CASSQGIRGSNQPQHF.

The rearrangement links TRBV2 to TRBJ2-5; D call uncertain. This CDR3 is built from 13 residues. Germline CDR1 and CDR2: SNHLY and FYNNEI. The V and J ends lost 7 bases and 1 base respectively, with 10 bases between them. The CDR3 coding sequence is TGTGCCAGCAATGTGCGGATCCAAGAGACCCAGTACTTC. As protein: CASNVRIQETQYF.

The DNA for the CDR3 is TGTGCCAGCAGCTTAGGGCGGGGGGGCTTTCACACAGATACGCAGTATTTT. This encodes CASSLGRGGFHTDTQYF. This chain links TRBV7-2 with TRBJ2-3; 9 bases are a match to TRBD2. This CDR3 contains 17 residues. The germline gives CDR1 SGHTA, CDR2 FQGNSA. V was clipped by 1 base and J by 2 bases; unmatched bases: 7.

The rearrangement joins TRBV2 to TRBJ2-7; tentative D call: TRBD2 (5 bases). This CDR3 comprises 11 residues. The germline V and J ends were trimmed by 11 bases and 0 bases, with 8 bases remaining between them. Germline V gene lookup returns CDR1 SNHLY and CDR2 FYNNEI. The CDR3 DNA is TGTGCCCAAGGGAGCTCCTACGAGCAGTACGTC. Translated: CAQGSSYEQYV.

The rearrangement uses TRBV19 and TRBJ1-2; TRBD1 might be the D (5 bases). CDR3 length: 14 residues. Germline loops: CDR1 LNHDA, CDR2 SQIVND (reference sequence). V was clipped by 4 bases and J by 3 bases, with 12 bases between them. CDR3 in DNA: TGTGCCAGTAGTACCGGACAATCAGACTATGGCTACACCTTC. Translation: CASSTGQSDYGYTF.

This chain joins TRBV5-1 and TRBJ1-3; 8 bases align to TRBD1. Losses at the gene ends were 3 bases for V and 2 bases for J; bases not matched to a gene: 7. Germline CDR1 is SGHRS and CDR2 is YFSETQ. The CDR3 spans 16 residues. CDR3 loop: CASSYGQGIPGNTIYF. The CDR3 DNA reads as TGCGCCAGCAGCTACGGACAGGGCATCCCTGGAAACACCATATATTTT.

This chain connects TRBV27 to TRBJ1-2, with 10 positions matching TRBD1. The V segment lost 10 bases and the J segment 5 bases; nucleotides outside the gene matches: 13. This CDR3 is 15 amino acids long. Germline V gene data show CDR1 as MNHEY and CDR2 as SMNVEV (reference sequence). The CDR3: CAILGWTGGRYGYTF. CDR3 nucleotide sequence: TGTGCCATCTTAGGGTGGACAGGGGGAAGATATGGCTACACCTTC.

The chain joins TRBV10-2 to TRBJ1-6, with 7 bases lining up with TRBD1. Unmatched junction bases numbered 16, after V lost 4 bases and J lost 7 bases. This CDR3 contains 18 residues. Looked up from germline, CDR1 is WSHSY and CDR2 is SAAADI. Here the CDR3 DNA reads TGCGCCAGCAGTGTTCTACCCCCCATGACAGGGAGAAATTCACCCCTCCACTTT. Its protein product is CASSVLPPMTGRNSPLHF.

The genes are TRBV19 and TRBJ2-2; 8 bases are shared with TRBD1. The CDR3 consists of 15 residues. J lost 6 bases, V lost 1 base, and 4 bases had no gene match. Per germline, CDR1 LNHDA and CDR2 SQIVND (reference sequence). This CDR3 reads CASSIVQGAAGELFF. The CDR3 bases are TGTGCCAGTAGTATAGTCCAGGGGGCAGCCGGGGAGCTGTTTTTT.

This CDR3 is CASSLGQGYEANEKLFF. The CDR3 coding sequence is TGTGCCAGCAGCTTAGGACAGGGGTACGAAGCCAATGAAAAACTGTTTTTT. The chain is built from TRBV7-6 and TRBJ1-4; 8 bases align to TRBD1. The CDR3 runs 17 residues. Germline-derived CDR1 and CDR2 are SGHVS and FNYEAQ. Losses at the gene ends were 1 base for V and 5 bases for J; bases not matched to a gene: 9.

This clone was observed once. The CDR3 nucleotides are TGTGCCAGCAGCCCCAGGACAGTTTGGGGCACTGAAGCTTTCTTT. It specifies CASSPRTVWGTEAFF. This chain joins TRBV7-8 and TRBJ1-1; the D gene is possibly TRBD1 (6 bases). The CDR3 loop spans 15 amino acids. V was shortened by 5 bases and J by 4 bases, with 17 bases between the two germline ends. The germline V gene encodes CDR1 SGHVS and CDR2 FQNEAQ.

The chain has TRBV10-3 and TRBJ2-1; D uncertain. Germline V gene data show CDR1 as ENHRY and CDR2 as SYGVKD. This CDR3 contains 13 residues. V was pared by 11 bases and J by 3 bases, with 14 bases between. The CDR3 nucleotides read TGTGCCGCTTCGGAGCGAAACTACAATGAGCAGTTCTTC. Its translation is CAASERNYNEQFF.

This chain connects TRBV9 to TRBJ2-2; possible D gene TRBD1, 5 bases. Between the trimmed V and J ends, which lost 3 bases and 4 bases, there was a span of 13 bases. Germline V lookup: CDR1 SGDLS, CDR2 YYNGEE. There are 15 residues in the CDR3. CDR3 bases: TGTGCCAGCAGCGCCTCAGGGCACTCCACCGGGGAGCTGTTTTTT. The encoded protein is CASSASGHSTGELFF.